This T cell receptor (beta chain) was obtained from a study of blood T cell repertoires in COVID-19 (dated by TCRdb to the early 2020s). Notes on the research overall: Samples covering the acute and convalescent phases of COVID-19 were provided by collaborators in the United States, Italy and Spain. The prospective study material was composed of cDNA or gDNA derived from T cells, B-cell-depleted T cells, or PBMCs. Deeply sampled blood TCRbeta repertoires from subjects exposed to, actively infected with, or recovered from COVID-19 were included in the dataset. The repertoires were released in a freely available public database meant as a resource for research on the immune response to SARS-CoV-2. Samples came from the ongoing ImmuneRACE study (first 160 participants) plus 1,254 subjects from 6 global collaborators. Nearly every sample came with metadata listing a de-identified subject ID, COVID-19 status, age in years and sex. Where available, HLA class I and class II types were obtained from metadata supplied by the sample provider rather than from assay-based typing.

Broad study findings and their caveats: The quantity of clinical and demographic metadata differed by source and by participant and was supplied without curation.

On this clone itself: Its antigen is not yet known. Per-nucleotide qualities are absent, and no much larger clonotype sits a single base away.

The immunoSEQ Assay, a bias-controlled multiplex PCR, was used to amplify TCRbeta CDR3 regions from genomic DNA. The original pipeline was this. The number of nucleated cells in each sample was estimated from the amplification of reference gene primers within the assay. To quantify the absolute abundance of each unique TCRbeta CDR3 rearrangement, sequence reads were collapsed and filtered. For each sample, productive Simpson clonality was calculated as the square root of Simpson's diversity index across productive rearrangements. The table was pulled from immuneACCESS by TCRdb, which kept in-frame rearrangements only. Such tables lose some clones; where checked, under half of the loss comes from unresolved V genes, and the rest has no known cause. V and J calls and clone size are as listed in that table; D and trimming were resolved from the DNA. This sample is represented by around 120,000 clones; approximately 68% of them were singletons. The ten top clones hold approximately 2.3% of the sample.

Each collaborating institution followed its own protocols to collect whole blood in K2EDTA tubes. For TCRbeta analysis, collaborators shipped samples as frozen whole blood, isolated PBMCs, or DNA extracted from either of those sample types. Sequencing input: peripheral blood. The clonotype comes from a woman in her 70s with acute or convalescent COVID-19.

The CDR3 is CASSLGSSGGEQFF. Here is the DNA: TGCGCCAGCAGCTTGGGTTCTAGCGGAGGTGAGCAGTTCTTC. Rearrangement joined TRBV5-1 to TRBJ2-1; 7 middle bases align to TRBD2. From the cysteine up to the phenylalanine, the CDR3 has a length of 14 residues. Only CDR3 DNA is held: 42 bases, read in frame from base 1. V is cut back by 0 bases and J by 9 bases, with 6 bases in the junction unmatched. CDR1 and CDR2, per the germline V gene, are SGHRS and YFSETQ.